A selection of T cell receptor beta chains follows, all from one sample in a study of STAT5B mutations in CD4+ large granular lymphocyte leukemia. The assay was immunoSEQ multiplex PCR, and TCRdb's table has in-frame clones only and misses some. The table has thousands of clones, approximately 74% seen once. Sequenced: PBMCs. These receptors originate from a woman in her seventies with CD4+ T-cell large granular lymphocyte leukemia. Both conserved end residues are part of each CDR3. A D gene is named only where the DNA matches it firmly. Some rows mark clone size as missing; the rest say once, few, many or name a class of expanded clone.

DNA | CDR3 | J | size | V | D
TGTGCCAGCAGCGTAGTGGGCCGGGAAGCTTTCTTT | CASSVVGREAFF | TRBJ1-1 | NA | TRBV9 | NA
TGTGCCAGCAGCTTATGGGGCTCCTCTGGGGCCAACGTCCTGACTTTC | CASSLWGSSGANVLTF | TRBJ2-6 | NA | TRBV13 | NA
TGTGCCAGCAGCTTAACTCCGGGAGCCCTTACTGAAGCTTTCTTT | CASSLTPGALTEAFF | TRBJ1-1 | NA | TRBV11-2 | NA
TGTGCCACCGGGGCGGAGACCCAGTACTTC | CATGAETQYF | TRBJ2-5 | NA | TRBV10-3 | NA
TGCAGCGTTGGATTTGGACTAGCGGCACTCAATGAGCAGTTCTTC | CSVGFGLAALNEQFF | TRBJ2-1 | NA | TRBV29-1 | TRBD2
TGTGCCAGTTTACCGGGATTAACTAGCACAGATACGCAGTATTTT | CASLPGLTSTDTQYF | TRBJ2-3 | NA | TRBV19 | NA
TGTGCCAGCAGCCGGGACAGCTTTATGAACACTGAAGCTTTCTTT | CASSRDSFMNTEAFF | TRBJ1-1 | NA | TRBV9 | TRBD1
TGTGCCAGCAGTGCGGTGGGGGGGCCCGGGGAGACCCAGTACTTC | CASSAVGGPGETQYF | TRBJ2-5 | NA | TRBV2 | NA
TGTGCCAGCAGTGAAGGTCGGACAGGGGGCGTATGGGAGACCCAGTACTTC | CASSEGRTGGVWETQYF | TRBJ2-5 | NA | TRBV2 | TRBD1
TGTGCCAGCAGCTTATCGTTACAGGGAGGCACTGAAGCTTTCTTT | CASSLSLQGGTEAFF | TRBJ1-1 | NA | TRBV7-6 | NA
TGTGCCAGCAGCTTAGCGGGACAAGTCGAAAACACCATATATTTT | CASSLAGQVENTIYF | TRBJ1-3 | NA | TRBV7-8 | NA
TGTGCCTGGACCTCGACCTACAATCAGCCCCAGCATTTT | CAWTSTYNQPQHF | TRBJ1-5 | few | TRBV30 | NA
TGTGCCTGGACCTTACTGCAAACAGATACGCAGTATTTT | CAWTLLQTDTQYF | TRBJ2-3 | NA | TRBV30 | NA
TGCGCCAGCAGCCCCCAACCTGGACAGGATCTTAGCAATCAGCCCCAGCATTTT | CASSPQPGQDLSNQPQHF | TRBJ1-5 | NA | TRBV5-1 | TRBD1
TGTGCCAGCACCCTACCGGGACAGGGAGGCGGGGAGCTGTTTTTT | CASTLPGQGGGELFF | TRBJ2-2 | large | TRBV5-8 | TRBD1
TGTGCCACTGCCGGGACAGGGTTGGGCAATGAGCAGTTCTTC | CATAGTGLGNEQFF | TRBJ2-1 | NA | TRBV10-3 | TRBD1
TGTGCCATCAGTGATGGGACGGTCATCAATCAGCCCCAGCATTTT | CAISDGTVINQPQHF | TRBJ1-5 | NA | TRBV10-3 | NA
TGTGCCAGCAGCTCAAGGGGGCGTGCAGAGACCCAGTACTTC | CASSSRGRAETQYF | TRBJ2-5 | NA | TRBV9 | TRBD1
TGTGCCAGCAGCTTAGATCTAACTAGCGGAGAGACCCAGTACTTC | CASSLDLTSGETQYF | TRBJ2-5 | NA | TRBV11-2 | TRBD2
TGTGCCAGCAGTGATTTGGGGATCTTGAACACTGAAGCTTTCTTT | CASSDLGILNTEAFF | TRBJ1-1 | few | TRBV2 | NA
TGTGCCAGTAGGCAGTATGCGGGGGCTGCCACCGGGGAGCTGTTTTTT | CASRQYAGAATGELFF | TRBJ2-2 | NA | TRBV19 | NA
TGCGCCAGCACCGCCAACAGGGCCATGAACACTGAAGCTTTCTTT | CASTANRAMNTEAFF | TRBJ1-1 | few | TRBV10-1 | NA
TGTGCCAGCAGGCCTAGGACCCCAAGGGATCAGCCCCAGCATTTT | CASRPRTPRDQPQHF | TRBJ1-5 | few | TRBV27 | NA
TGTGCCAGCAGCTCCCCGGAACAGGGGAACACTGAAGCTTTCTTT | CASSSPEQGNTEAFF | TRBJ1-1 | NA | TRBV5-4 | NA
TGTGCCAGTAGTACCCCTCGTAGCGGGAGGGCCTACGAGCAGTACTTC | CASSTPRSGRAYEQYF | TRBJ2-7 | NA | TRBV19 | TRBD2
TGTGCCAGCAGGGACTTCGCCGTGGGTTCACCCCTCCACTTT | CASRDFAVGSPLHF | TRBJ1-6 | NA | TRBV2 | NA
TGTGCCCTCGGGGGGCTAGCGGGTTACAATGAGCAGTTCTTC | CALGGLAGYNEQFF | TRBJ2-1 | once | TRBV2 | TRBD2
TGTGCCAGCAGTTTGAGACAGGGTGGTCGTCTGGGCTATGGCTACACCTTC | CASSLRQGGRLGYGYTF | TRBJ1-2 | NA | TRBV28 | TRBD1
TGTGCCAGTAGTAAAAGTTTGGGTCCATTCCTTTATGGCTACACCTTC | CASSKSLGPFLYGYTF | TRBJ1-2 | NA | TRBV19 | NA
TGCGCCAGCAGCTTGGCCCTAAGCGGGACGTACGAGCAGTACTTC | CASSLALSGTYEQYF | TRBJ2-7 | NA | TRBV5-1 | TRBD2
TGTGCCAGCACTACCGGGACAGGGGCCACAGATACGCAGTATTTT | CASTTGTGATDTQYF | TRBJ2-3 | NA | TRBV2 | TRBD1
TGTGCCAGCAGTTTATTTCCAGGGGCTAATGAAAAACTGTTTTTT | CASSLFPGANEKLFF | TRBJ1-4 | NA | TRBV27 | NA
TGTGCCAGCAGAGAACAGGGGGAAAGCTACGAGCAGTACTTC | CASREQGESYEQYF | TRBJ2-7 | NA | TRBV2 | TRBD1
TGTGCCAGCAGCGTAGTCTCGCCGGGAGTAGGATACAATGAGCAGTTCTTC | CASSVVSPGVGYNEQFF | TRBJ2-1 | NA | TRBV9 | NA
TGTGCCAGCCACAAGGGACATTCACGAGCTTTCTTT | CASHKGHSRAFF | TRBJ1-1 | once | TRBV6-5 | NA
TGTGCCAGCAGCCGGGACGAGAGCACAGATACGCAGTATTTT | CASSRDESTDTQYF | TRBJ2-3 | NA | TRBV5-4 | NA
TGTGCCTGGAGTGAACCCCCCCCGGGACGGTCTGGAAACACCATATATTTT | CAWSEPPPGRSGNTIYF | TRBJ1-3 | NA | TRBV30 | NA